This TCR beta chain comes out of a study of OX40 agonist ivuxolimab in advanced cancers. On the study more broadly: Those enrolled were 80% to 85% male, with a mean age of 60 years and ages from about 20 to 90.

V lost 9 bases, J lost 2 bases, and 4 bases stayed unmatched. Germline CDR1 and CDR2: LNHDA and SQIVND (reference sequence). The CDR3 loop spans 13 amino acids. General observations from the study: Low normalized T-cell clonal expansion was also seen in some nonresponders. Averaged across samples, CD8+ T cells carried more expanded clones than CD4+ did. Expanded peripheral T cell antigen specificity was not determined.

This clone was counted a single time. Its antigen is unidentified. TCRdb keeps only in-frame clones here, not all; method: immunoSEQ multiplex PCR. The repertoire holds 85,000 to 95,000 clones, with roughly nine tenths as singletons. The chain recombines TRBV19 with TRBJ1-3, with 7 nucleotides matching TRBD1. The sequence was collected from an adult with an advanced solid tumor such as melanoma, head and neck, liver or kidney cancer. Specimen: CD4+ or CD8+ T cells sorted from blood, collected in a trial of the OX40 agonist ivuxolimab. The chain's CDR3 is CASGTVTGNTIYF. The CDR3 DNA reads as TGTGCCAGCGGGACAGTCACTGGAAACACCATATATTTT.